This TCR beta chain was found in a study of regulatory T cells in long-lasting Graves disease. Study details: Graves' cases, newly diagnosed, had used antithyroid drugs under 3 months. General study findings and limits: The study found lower TCR diversity in persistent Graves' patients than in newly diagnosed ones. Persistent patients had more shared public clonotypes (about 2,800) than new patients (966).

With 3 bases clipped from V and 4 bases from J, the junction kept 6 bases outside the gene matches. Germline loops: CDR1 MDHEN, CDR2 SYDVKM. CDR3 length: 16 residues. Time point here: newly diagnosed GD, antithyroid drugs for less than 3 months. Extracted RNA from PBMCs served as the source of the TCR library. Remarks on this clonotype: Antigen: not known.

Building of the TCR beta libraries involved iRepertoire HTBI primers and Arm-PCR of CDR3 regions. Per the original methods: Sample data revealed under 75 TRBV and 14 TRBJ segments. TCRdb re-called the multiplex PCR reads with MiXCR, one entry per CDR3 protein. The V and J calls reflect TCRdb's pipeline rather than the authors' work. The sample has about 300,000 distinct CDR3 sequences; approximately 20% are singletons. This sequence joins TRBV28 and TRBJ2-3; TRBD1 matches at 11 bases. The TCR originated in a female donor with Graves disease. The sequencing here drew on peripheral blood mononuclear cells (PBMCs), taken at new diagnosis, from a patient treated with antithyroid drugs. The CDR3 nucleotides read TGTGCCAGCAGTTTGTACGGACAGGGGGCATCAGATACGCAGTATTTT. Encoded protein: CASSLYGQGASDTQYF.